This T cell receptor (beta chain) was captured in a study of blood T cell repertoires in COVID-19. Whole-study context: Italy, Spain and the United States were the sources of the convalescent and acute COVID-19 samples.

Profiling relied on immunoSEQ multiplex PCR, and the TCRdb table lists in-frame clones only, not all of them. There are 25,000 to 35,000 clones in the sample; approximately 88% occur only once, and 6.5% to 10% lies in the top ten. Seattle-derived patients entered the study during active infection and were followed longitudinally. The CDR3 consists of 12 residues. Germline-derived CDR1 and CDR2 are MNHEY and SVGEGT. V was clipped by 2 bases and J by 3 bases, with 5 bases between them. The chain is built from TRBV6-2 or TRBV6-3 and TRBJ2-7; the D is unclear. The sequenced sample consisted of peripheral blood. This TCR was recovered from a man aged 60 to 75 with COVID-19, enrolled during active disease. This chain's CDR3 is CASSYRYYEQYF. The CDR3 DNA reads as TGTGCCAGCAGTTACCGCTACTACGAGCAGTACTTC.